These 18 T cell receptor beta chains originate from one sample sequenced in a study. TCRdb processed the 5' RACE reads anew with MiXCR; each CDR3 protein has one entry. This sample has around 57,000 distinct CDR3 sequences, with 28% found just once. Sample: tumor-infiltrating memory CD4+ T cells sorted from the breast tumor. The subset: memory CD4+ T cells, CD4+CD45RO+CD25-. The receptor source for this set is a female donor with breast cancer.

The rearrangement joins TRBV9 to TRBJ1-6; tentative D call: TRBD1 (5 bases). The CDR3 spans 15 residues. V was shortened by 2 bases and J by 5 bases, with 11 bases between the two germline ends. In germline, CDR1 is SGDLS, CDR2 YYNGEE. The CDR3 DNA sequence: TGTGCCAGCAGCGTTACCGGGACGGATAATTCACCCCTCCACTTT. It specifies CASSVTGTDNSPLHF. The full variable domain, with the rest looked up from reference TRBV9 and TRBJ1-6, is DSGVTQTPKHLITATGQRVTLRCSPRSGDLSVYWYQQSLDQGLQFLIQYYNGEERAKGNILERFSAQQFPDLHSELNLSSLELGDSALYFCASSVTGTDNSPLHFGNGTRLTVT.

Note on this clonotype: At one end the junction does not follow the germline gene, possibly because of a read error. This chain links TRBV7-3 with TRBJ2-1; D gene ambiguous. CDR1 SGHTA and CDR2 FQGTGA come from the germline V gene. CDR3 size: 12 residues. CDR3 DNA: TGTGCCAGCAGCTATCACAACAATGAGCGGTTCTTC. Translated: CASSYHNNERFF. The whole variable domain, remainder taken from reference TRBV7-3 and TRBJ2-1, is GAGVSQTPSNKVTEKGKYVELRCDPISGHTALYWYRQSLGQGPEFLIYFQGTGAADDSGLPNDRFFAVRPEGSVSTLKIQRTERGDSAVYLCASSYHNNERFFGPGTRLTVL.

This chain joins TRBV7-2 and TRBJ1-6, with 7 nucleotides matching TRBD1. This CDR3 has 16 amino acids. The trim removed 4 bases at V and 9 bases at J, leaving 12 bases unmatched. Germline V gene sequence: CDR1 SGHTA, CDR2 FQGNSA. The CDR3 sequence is CASSSSTGVLSSPLHF. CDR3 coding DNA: TGTGCCAGCAGCTCATCCACAGGGGTTCTTAGTTCACCCCTCCACTTT. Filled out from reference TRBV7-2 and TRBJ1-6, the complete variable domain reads GAGVSQSPSNKVTEKGKDVELRCDPISGHTALYWYRQSLGQGLEFLIYFQGNSAPDKSGLPSDRFSAERTGGSVSTLTIQRTQQEDSAVYLCASSSSTGVLSSPLHFGNGTRLTVT.

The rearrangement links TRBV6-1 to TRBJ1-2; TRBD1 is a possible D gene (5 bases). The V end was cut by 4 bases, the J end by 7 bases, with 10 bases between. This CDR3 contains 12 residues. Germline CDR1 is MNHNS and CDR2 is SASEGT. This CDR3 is CASSARRVGYTF. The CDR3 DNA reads TGTGCCAGCAGTGCGCGCAGGGTTGGCTACACCTTC.

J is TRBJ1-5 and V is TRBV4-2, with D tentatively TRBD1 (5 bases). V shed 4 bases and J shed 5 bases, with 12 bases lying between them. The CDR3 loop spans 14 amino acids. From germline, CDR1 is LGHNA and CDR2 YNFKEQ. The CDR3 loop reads CASSPGGLDQPQHF. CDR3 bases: TGTGCCAGCAGCCCGGGGGGGTTAGATCAGCCCCAGCATTTT.

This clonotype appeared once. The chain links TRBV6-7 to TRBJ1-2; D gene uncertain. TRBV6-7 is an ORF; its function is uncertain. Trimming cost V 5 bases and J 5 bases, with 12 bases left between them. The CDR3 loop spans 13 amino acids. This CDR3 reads CASSPPRKYGYTF. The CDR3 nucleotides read TGTGCCAGCAGTCCACCTCGCAAGTATGGCTACACCTTC.

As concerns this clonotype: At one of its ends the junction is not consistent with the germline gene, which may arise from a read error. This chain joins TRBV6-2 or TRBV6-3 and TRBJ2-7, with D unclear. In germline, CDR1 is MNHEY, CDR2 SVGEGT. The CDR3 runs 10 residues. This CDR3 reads CASSYYEQHF. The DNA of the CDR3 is TGTGCCAGCAGTTACTACGAGCAGCACTTC.

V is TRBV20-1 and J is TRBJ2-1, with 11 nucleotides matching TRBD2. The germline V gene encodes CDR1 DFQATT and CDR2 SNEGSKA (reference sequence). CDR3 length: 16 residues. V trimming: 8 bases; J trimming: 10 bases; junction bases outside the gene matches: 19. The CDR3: CSPTPSGRSPRGEQFF. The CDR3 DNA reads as TGCAGTCCTACCCCTAGCGGGAGGAGCCCCCGTGGGGAGCAGTTCTTC.

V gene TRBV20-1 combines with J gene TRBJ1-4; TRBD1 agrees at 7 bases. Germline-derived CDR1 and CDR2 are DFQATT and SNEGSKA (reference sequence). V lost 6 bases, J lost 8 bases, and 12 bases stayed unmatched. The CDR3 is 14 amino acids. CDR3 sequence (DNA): TGCAGTGCAACACACAGACAGGGAAGGGAAAAACTGTTTTTT. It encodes CSATHRQGREKLFF.

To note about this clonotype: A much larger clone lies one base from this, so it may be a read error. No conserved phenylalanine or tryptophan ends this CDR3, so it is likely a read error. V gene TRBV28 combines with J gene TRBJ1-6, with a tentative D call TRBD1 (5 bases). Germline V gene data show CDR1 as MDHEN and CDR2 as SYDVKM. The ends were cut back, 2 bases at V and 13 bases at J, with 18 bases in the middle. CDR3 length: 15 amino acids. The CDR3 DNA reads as TGTGCCAGCAGTTTACAGGCGACAGCCTTAGGTCCCCTCCACGTT. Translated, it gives CASSLQATALGPLHV.

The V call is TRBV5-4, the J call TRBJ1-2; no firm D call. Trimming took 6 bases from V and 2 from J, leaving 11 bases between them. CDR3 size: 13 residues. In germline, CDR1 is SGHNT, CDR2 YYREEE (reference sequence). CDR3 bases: TGTGCCAGCACCGATGGCAGGAACTATGGCTACACCTTC. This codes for CASTDGRNYGYTF.

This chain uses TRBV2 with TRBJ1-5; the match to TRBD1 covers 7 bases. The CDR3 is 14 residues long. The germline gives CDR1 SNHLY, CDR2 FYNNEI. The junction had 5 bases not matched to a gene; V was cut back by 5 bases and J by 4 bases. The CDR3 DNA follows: TGTGCCAGCAGTTGGACGACAGGGAATCAGCCCCAGCATTTT. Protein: CASSWTTGNQPQHF. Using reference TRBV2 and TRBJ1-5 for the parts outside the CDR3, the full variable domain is EPEVTQTPSHQVTQMGQEVILRCVPISNHLYFYWYRQILGQKVEFLVSFYNNEISEKSEIFDDQFSVERPDGSNFTLKIRSTKLEDSAMYFCASSWTTGNQPQHFGDGTRLSIL.

The CDR3 nucleotides read TGTGCCAGCAGTCGGGGGAACTGGGAGCAGTACTTC. Its protein is CASSRGNWEQYF. This chain joins TRBV3-1 and TRBJ2-7; weak D call: TRBD2 (6 bases). The CDR3 spans 12 residues. V was clipped by 6 bases and J by 7 bases, with 13 bases between them. Germline CDR1 is LGHDT and CDR2 is YNNKEL (reference sequence).

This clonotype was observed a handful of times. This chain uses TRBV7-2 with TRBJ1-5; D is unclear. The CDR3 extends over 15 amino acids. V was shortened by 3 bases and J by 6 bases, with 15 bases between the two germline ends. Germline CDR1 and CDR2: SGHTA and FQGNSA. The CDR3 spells CASSFSARGSQPQHF. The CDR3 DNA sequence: TGTGCCAGCAGCTTCTCGGCGAGAGGCAGTCAGCCCCAGCATTTT.

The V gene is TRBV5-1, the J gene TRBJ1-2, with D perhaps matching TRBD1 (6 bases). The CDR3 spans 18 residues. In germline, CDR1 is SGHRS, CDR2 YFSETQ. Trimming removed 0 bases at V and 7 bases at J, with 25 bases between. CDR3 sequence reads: CASSLETLDSSRGAGYTF. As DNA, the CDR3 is TGCGCCAGCAGCTTGGAGACCTTGGACAGCTCCCGAGGGGCTGGCTACACCTTC. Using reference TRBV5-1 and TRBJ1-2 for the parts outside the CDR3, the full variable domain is KAGVTQTPRYLIKTRGQQVTLSCSPISGHRSVSWYQQTPGQGLQFLFEYFSETQRNKGNFPGRFSGRQFSNSRSEMNVSTLELGDSALYLCASSLETLDSSRGAGYTFGSGTRLTVV.

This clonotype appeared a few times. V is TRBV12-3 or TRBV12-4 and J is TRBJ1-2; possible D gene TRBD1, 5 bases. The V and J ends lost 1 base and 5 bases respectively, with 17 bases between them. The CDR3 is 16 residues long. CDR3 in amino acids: CASSLDPGWGPYGYTF. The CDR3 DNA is TGTGCCAGCAGTTTAGATCCCGGGTGGGGCCCTTATGGCTACACCTTC.

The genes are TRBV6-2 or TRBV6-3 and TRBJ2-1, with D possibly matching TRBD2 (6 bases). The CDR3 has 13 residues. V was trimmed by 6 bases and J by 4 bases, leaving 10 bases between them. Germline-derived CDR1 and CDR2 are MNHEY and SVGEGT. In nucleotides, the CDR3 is TGTGCCAGCAGCAGACTAGAATACAATGAGCAGTTCTTC. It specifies CASSRLEYNEQFF.

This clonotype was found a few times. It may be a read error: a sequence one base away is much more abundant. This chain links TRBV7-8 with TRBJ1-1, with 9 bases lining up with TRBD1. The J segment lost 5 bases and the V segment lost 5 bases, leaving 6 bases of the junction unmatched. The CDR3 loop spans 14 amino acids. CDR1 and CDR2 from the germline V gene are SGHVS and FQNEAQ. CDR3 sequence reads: CASSVRDRVTEAFF. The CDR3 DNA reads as TGTGCCAGCAGCGTAAGGGACAGGGTGACTGAAGCTTTCTTT.